A selection of T cell receptor beta chains follows, all from one sample in a study of tissue T cells after allogeneic stem cell transplantation. The assay was immunoSEQ multiplex PCR, and TCRdb's table has in-frame clones only and misses some. Of approximately 9,700 clones in the sample, around 62% are singletons; the top ten hold roughly 10%. This specimen was tissue from the ileum, taken at autopsy. These receptors were obtained from a woman aged 18-49 years with breast cancer. The conserved cysteine and the conserved F or W are not part of the CDR3 here.

J | length | V | CDR3
TRBJ2-1 | 15 | TRBV5-1 | ASSFELAGTGDNEQF
TRBJ2-7 | 11 | TRBV6-6 | ASSYELVSEQY
TRBJ2-3 | 9 | TRBV6-6 | ASRSGTGQY
TRBJ1-2 | 13 | TRBV6-2/TRBV6-3 | ASSSVREPPYGYT
TRBJ2-1 | 12 | TRBV9 | ASSVVAVYNEQF
TRBJ2-1 | 10 | TRBV6-5 | ASRSPSGEQF
TRBJ1-2 | 14 | TRBV28 | ATSITGTESFYGYT
TRBJ2-2 | 15 | TRBV21-1 | ASSDQPGQGSIGELF
TRBJ1-1 | 12 | TRBV11-2 | ASTSSKGYTEAF
TRBJ1-5 | 11 | TRBV30 | AWSVLGEQPQH
TRBJ2-4 | 11 | TRBV5-1 | ASSDPRVDIQY
TRBJ1-4 | 14 | TRBV2 | ASSELNVGVGEKLF
TRBJ2-1 | 9 | TRBV5-1 | ASSADQEQF
TRBJ2-5 | 16 | TRBV28 | ASSLARGGQGGRETQY
TRBJ1-2 | 14 | TRBV7-9 | ASSLNGQGLLYGYT
TRBJ1-6 | 13 | TRBV2 | ASSERTGTASPLH
TRBJ2-2 | 10 | TRBV28 | ASSFRIGELF
TRBJ2-4 | 11 | TRBV29-1 | SVAPTAKNIQY